One and the same sample provided the 13 T cell receptor beta chains below, sequenced in a study of blood T cell repertoires in COVID-19. The assay was immunoSEQ multiplex PCR, and TCRdb's table has in-frame clones only and misses some. The table shows approximately 150,000 clones, with 85% to 90% occurring only once. The sequenced material came from peripheral blood. The receptors derive from a woman aged 45-65 years with active or convalescent COVID-19.

This chain links TRBV27 with TRBJ1-2; the match to TRBD1 covers 7 bases. The trim removed 5 bases at V and 1 base at J, leaving 7 bases unmatched. Germline V lookup: CDR1 MNHEY, CDR2 SMNVEV (reference sequence). The CDR3 runs to 15 residues. The CDR3 DNA sequence: TGTGCCAGCAGTGGACGACAGGGTTTTAACTATGGCTACACCTTC. Translation gives CASSGRQGFNYGYTF.

The genes are TRBV10-1 and TRBJ1-5; 7 bases are shared with TRBD1. With V trimmed by 3 bases and J by 4 bases, 9 bases remained unmatched. CDR1 is WNHNN, CDR2 SYGVQD, per germline (reference sequence). The CDR3 length is 16 residues. CDR3 sequence: CASSEKRDSSNQPQHF. As DNA, the CDR3 is TGCGCCAGCAGTGAAAAGAGGGACAGCTCTAATCAGCCCCAGCATTTT.

The chain employs TRBV7-3 and TRBJ2-5; TRBD1 matches 7 bases. This CDR3 spans 13 amino acids. Germline V gene lookup returns CDR1 SGHTA and CDR2 FQGTGA. The V and J ends lost 5 bases and 2 bases, in that order; junction bases with no gene match: 2. The DNA for the CDR3 is TGTGCCAGCAGCCGGGACAGACAAGAGACCCAGTACTTC. Its protein product is CASSRDRQETQYF. Using reference TRBV7-3 and TRBJ2-5 for the parts outside the CDR3, the full variable domain is GAGVSQTPSNKVTEKGKYVELRCDPISGHTALYWYRQSLGQGPEFLIYFQGTGAADDSGLPNDRFFAVRPEGSVSTLKIQRTERGDSAVYLCASSRDRQETQYFGPGTRLLVL.

In regard to this clone: Other DNA sequences in the same sample also yield this CDR3. The V and J genes are TRBV4-3 and TRBJ2-7; the match to TRBD2 covers 9 bases. Germline lookup yields CDR1 LGHNA and CDR2 YSLEER. This CDR3 is built from 15 residues. The trim removed 1 base at V and 2 bases at J, leaving 3 bases unmatched. Written as DNA, the CDR3 is TGCGCCAGCAGCCAAGTAGCGGGAGCCCCCTACGAGCAGTACTTC. Translation: CASSQVAGAPYEQYF.

J is TRBJ1-1 and V is TRBV2; D possibly corresponds to TRBD1 (6 bases). The germline V gene has CDR1 SNHLY and CDR2 FYNNEI. The V gene lost 3 bases and the J gene lost 1 base, with 12 bases spanning the gap. This CDR3 has 15 amino acids. The chain's CDR3 is CASSEGSRGNTEAFF. The CDR3 DNA follows: TGTGCCAGCAGTGAGGGGAGCAGGGGGAACACTGAAGCTTTCTTT. Using reference TRBV2 and TRBJ1-1 for the parts outside the CDR3, the full variable domain is EPEVTQTPSHQVTQMGQEVILRCVPISNHLYFYWYRQILGQKVEFLVSFYNNEISEKSEIFDDQFSVERPDGSNFTLKIRSTKLEDSAMYFCASSEGSRGNTEAFFGQGTRLTVV.

This clone was seen a handful of times. The rearrangement uses TRBV4-2 and TRBJ2-2; maybe TRBD2 (5 bases). The V gene's germline CDR1 is LGHNA and CDR2 YNFKEQ. Trimming pared 0 bases from V and 0 bases from J, leaving 5 bases between. This CDR3 is built from 15 residues. This CDR3 reads CASSQEGANTGELFF. The CDR3, as DNA: TGTGCCAGCAGCCAAGAGGGAGCGAACACCGGGGAGCTGTTTTTT.

Here the CDR3 reads CASRFERAYEQYF. CDR3 nucleotide sequence: TGTGCCAGCAGATTCGAGCGGGCCTACGAGCAGTACTTC. The chain recombines TRBV2 with TRBJ2-7, with TRBD2 as a possible D gene (6 bases). V lost 6 bases, J lost 2 bases, and 11 bases lay in between. The CDR3 runs to 13 residues. The V gene's germline CDR1 is SNHLY and CDR2 FYNNEI.

The chain employs TRBV7-2 and TRBJ2-7, with D perhaps TRBD1 (6 bases). The CDR3 is 13 residues long. Germline-derived CDR1 and CDR2 are SGHTA and FQGNSA. V lost 3 bases and J 5 bases, leaving 11 bases between the germline ends. In DNA form, the CDR3 reads TGTGCCAGCAGCTTGGCAGGGGTACACGAGCAGTACTTC. This sequence encodes CASSLAGVHEQYF. The full variable domain, rest sourced from reference TRBV7-2 and TRBJ2-7, is GAGVSQSPSNKVTEKGKDVELRCDPISGHTALYWYRQSLGQGLEFLIYFQGNSAPDKSGLPSDRFSAERTGGSVSTLTIQRTQQEDSAVYLCASSLAGVHEQYFGPGTRLTVT.

V gene TRBV9 combines with J gene TRBJ2-1; 13 positions match TRBD2. Germline V gene data show CDR1 as SGDLS and CDR2 as YYNGEE. CDR3 length: 15 amino acids. Unmatched junction bases numbered 2, after V lost 0 bases and J lost 8 bases. CDR3 bases: TGTGCCAGCAGCGTAGTTGGACTAGCGGGAGATGAGCAGTTCTTC. Translated: CASSVVGLAGDEQFF.

CDR3 protein: CASSYGGVGSGANVLTF. In nucleotides, the CDR3 is TGTGCCAGCAGTTACGGGGGGGTTGGTTCTGGGGCCAACGTCCTGACTTTC. This chain links TRBV27 with TRBJ2-6; TRBD2 aligns across 8 bases. The CDR3 is 17 residues long. Germline V gives CDR1 MNHEY, CDR2 SMNVEV (reference sequence). Trimming took 4 bases from V and 1 from J; bases not matched to a gene: 6.

This clone was seen only once. The CDR3 here is CASSFSGNTGELFF. In DNA, the CDR3 is TGTGCCAGCAGCTTTAGCGGTAACACCGGGGAGCTGTTTTTT. The chain carries TRBV7-9 and TRBJ2-2; possibly TRBD2 for D (6 bases). Germline lookup yields CDR1 SEHNR and CDR2 FQNEAQ (reference sequence). V dropped 3 bases and J dropped 2 bases, with 7 bases sitting between them. The CDR3 has 14 residues.

The chain is built from TRBV14 and TRBJ2-5; TRBD2 matches 10 bases. V gave up 1 base and J gave up 5 bases; unmatched junction bases: 10. This CDR3 spans 17 amino acids. The germline CDR1 and CDR2 sequences are SGHDN and FVKESK. The CDR3 coding sequence is TGTGCCAGCAGCCAAGGGGGCTCGGGACTAGCGCGCGAGACCCAGTACTTC. Protein sequence: CASSQGGSGLARETQYF.

The genes are TRBV27 and TRBJ2-1, with 10 nucleotides matching TRBD2. The V gene end was trimmed by 5 bases and the J gene end by 6 bases; junction bases not matched to a gene: 7. The CDR3 extends over 15 amino acids. Looked up from germline, CDR1 is MNHEY and CDR2 is SMNVEV (reference sequence). The CDR3 loop reads CASSHGASGSNEQFF. The CDR3 nucleotides are TGTGCCAGCAGTCACGGGGCTAGCGGGAGCAATGAGCAGTTCTTC.